This TCR beta chain was documented in a study of T cell repertoires in ileal Crohn's disease. Background on the study: All patients had surgery for stricturing (approximately 61%) or penetrating (around 40%) disease. About half of patients got postoperative therapy: under 12 thiopurines, 18 anti-TNF. Study observations and caveats: Compared with CD4 T cells, sorted CD8 cells carried more expanded clones.

The method was immunoSEQ multiplex PCR; TCRdb's version includes in-frame clones alone and lacks a portion of them. The sample gives approximately 12,000 clones, more than 65% of which show up once; 3.5% to 5% is in the top ten. On this clone itself: Antigen unknown.

The sample comprised ileal tissue. The source of this sequence is an adult with Crohn's disease.

The CDR3 loop is CASSIGGQAHTGELFF. The CDR3 DNA sequence: TGTGCCAGTAGTATCGGCGGACAGGCCCACACCGGGGAGCTGTTTTTT. The chain joins TRBV19 to TRBJ2-2; 7 bases agree with TRBD1. The CDR3 covers 16 residues. The V gene's germline CDR1 is LNHDA and CDR2 SQIVND (reference sequence). Germline trimming cut 3 bases from V and 3 bases from J; bases unmatched to any gene: 7.